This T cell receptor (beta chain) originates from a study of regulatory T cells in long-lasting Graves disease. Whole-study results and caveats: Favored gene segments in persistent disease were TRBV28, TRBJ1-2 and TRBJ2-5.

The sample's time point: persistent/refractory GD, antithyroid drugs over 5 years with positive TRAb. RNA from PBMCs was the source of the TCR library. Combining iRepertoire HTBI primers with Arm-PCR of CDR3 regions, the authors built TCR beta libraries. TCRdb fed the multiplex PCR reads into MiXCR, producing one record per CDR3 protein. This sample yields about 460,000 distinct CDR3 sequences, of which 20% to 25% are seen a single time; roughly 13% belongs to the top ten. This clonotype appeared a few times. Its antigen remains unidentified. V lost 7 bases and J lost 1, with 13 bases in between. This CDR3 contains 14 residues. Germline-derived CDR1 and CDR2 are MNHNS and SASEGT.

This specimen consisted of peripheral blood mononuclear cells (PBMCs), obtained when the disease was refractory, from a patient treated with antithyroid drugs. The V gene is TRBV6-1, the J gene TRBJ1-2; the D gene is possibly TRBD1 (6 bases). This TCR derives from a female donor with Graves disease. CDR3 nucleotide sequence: TGTGCCAGCATAAGGGGAGGGGGTAACTATGGCTACACCTTC. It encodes CASIRGGGNYGYTF.